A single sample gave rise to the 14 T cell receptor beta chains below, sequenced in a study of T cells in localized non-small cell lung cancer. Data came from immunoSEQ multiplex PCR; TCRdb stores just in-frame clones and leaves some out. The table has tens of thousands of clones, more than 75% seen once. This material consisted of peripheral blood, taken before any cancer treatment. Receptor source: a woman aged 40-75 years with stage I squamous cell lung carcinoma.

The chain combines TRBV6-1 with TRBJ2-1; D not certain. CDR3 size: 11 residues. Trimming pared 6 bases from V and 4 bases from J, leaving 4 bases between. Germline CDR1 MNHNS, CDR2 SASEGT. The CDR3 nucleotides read TGTGCCAGCAGGCAGTACAATGAGCAGTTCTTC. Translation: CASRQYNEQFF.

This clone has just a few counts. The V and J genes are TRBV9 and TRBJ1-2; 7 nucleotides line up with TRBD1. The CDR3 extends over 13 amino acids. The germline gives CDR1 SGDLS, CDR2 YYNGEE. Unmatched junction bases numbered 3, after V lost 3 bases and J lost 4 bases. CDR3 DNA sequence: TGTGCCAGCAGCGCACAGGGGACCTATGGCTACACCTTC. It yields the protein CASSAQGTYGYTF.

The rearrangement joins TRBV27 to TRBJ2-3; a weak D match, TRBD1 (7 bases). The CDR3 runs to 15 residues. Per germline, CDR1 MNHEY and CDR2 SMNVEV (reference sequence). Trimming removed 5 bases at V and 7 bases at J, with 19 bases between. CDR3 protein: CASSPPGGPINTQYF. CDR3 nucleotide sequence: TGTGCCAGCAGTCCCCCAGGGGGGCCTATTAATACGCAGTATTTT.

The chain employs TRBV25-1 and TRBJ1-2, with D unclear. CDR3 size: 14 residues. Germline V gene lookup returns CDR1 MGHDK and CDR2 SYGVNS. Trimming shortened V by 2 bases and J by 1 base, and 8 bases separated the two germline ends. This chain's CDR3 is CASSELALNYGYTF. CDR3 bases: TGTGCCAGCAGTGAACTGGCCCTTAACTATGGCTACACCTTC.

DNA for the CDR3: TGTGCCAGCAGCTTGGGGACAGGCAGAAACAATGAGCAGTTCTTC. Amino acid sequence: CASSLGTGRNNEQFF. The V call is TRBV5-5, the J call TRBJ2-1; 7 positions agree with TRBD1. The germline gives CDR1 SGHKS, CDR2 YYEKEE (reference sequence). Trimming removed 0 bases from V and 5 bases from J; junction bases left unmatched: 5. This CDR3 is 15 amino acids long. Variable domain in full (rest from reference TRBV5-5 and TRBJ2-1): DAGVTQSPTHLIKTRGQQVTLRCSPISGHKSVSWYQQVLGQGPQFIFQYYEKEERGRGNFPDRFSARQFPNYSSELNVNALLLGDSALYLCASSLGTGRNNEQFFGPGTRLTVL.

DNA of the CDR3: TGTGCCAGCACCTGGGGAGACAGGGGTCGAAACTATGGCTACACCTTC. Protein sequence: CASTWGDRGRNYGYTF. The chain employs TRBV2 and TRBJ1-2; TRBD1 matches 8 bases. The germline V gene has CDR1 SNHLY and CDR2 FYNNEI. This CDR3 is 16 amino acids long. Trimming removed 7 bases from V and 2 bases from J; junction bases left unmatched: 12.

The CDR3, as DNA: TGTGCCAGCGGGAGTCAGAACACTGAAGCTTTCTTT. It encodes CASGSQNTEAFF. V usage is TRBV11-1 and J usage is TRBJ1-1; D unresolved. V lost 8 bases and J 1 base, leaving 8 bases between the germline ends. CDR1 SGHAT and CDR2 FQDESV come from the germline V gene (reference sequence). This CDR3 spans 12 amino acids. The full variable domain, its missing parts supplied by reference TRBV11-1 and TRBJ1-1, is EAEVAQSPRYKITEKSQAVAFWCDPISGHATLYWYRQILGQGPELLVQFQDESVVDDSQLPKDRFSAERLKGVDSTLKIQPAELGDSAMYLCASGSQNTEAFFGQGTRLTVV.

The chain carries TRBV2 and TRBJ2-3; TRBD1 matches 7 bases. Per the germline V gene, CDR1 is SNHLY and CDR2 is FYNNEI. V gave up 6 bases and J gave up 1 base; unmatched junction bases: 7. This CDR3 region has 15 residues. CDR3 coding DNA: TGTGCCAGCAGCGGAGACAGGGCCGGCACAGATACGCAGTATTTT. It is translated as CASSGDRAGTDTQYF.

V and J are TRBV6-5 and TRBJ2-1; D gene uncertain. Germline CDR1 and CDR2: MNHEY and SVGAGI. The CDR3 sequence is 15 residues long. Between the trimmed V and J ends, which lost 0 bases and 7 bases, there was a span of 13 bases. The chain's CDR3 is CASSYSSSVQNEQFF. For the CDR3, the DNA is TGTGCCAGCAGTTACTCATCGTCAGTTCAGAATGAGCAGTTCTTC.

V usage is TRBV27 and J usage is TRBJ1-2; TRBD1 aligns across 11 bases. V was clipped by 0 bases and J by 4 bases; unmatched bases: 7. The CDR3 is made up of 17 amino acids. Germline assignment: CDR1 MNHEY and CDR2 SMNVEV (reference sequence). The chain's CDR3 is CASSLSIGDRGGYGYTF. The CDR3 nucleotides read TGTGCCAGCAGTTTATCGATCGGGGACAGGGGGGGCTATGGCTACACCTTC.

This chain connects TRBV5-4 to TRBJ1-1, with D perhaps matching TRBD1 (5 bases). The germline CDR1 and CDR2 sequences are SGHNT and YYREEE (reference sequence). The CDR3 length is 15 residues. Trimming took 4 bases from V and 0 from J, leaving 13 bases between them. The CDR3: CASSPAWGMNTEAFF. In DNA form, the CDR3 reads TGTGCCAGCAGCCCCGCGTGGGGCATGAACACTGAAGCTTTCTTT.

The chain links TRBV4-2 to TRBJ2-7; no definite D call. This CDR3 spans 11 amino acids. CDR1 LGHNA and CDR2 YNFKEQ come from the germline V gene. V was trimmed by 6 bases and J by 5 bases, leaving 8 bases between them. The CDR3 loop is CASSPGDEQYF. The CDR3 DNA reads TGTGCCAGCAGTCCTGGAGACGAGCAGTACTTC.

This CDR3 is CASRLTGNHPGELFF. DNA for the CDR3: TGTGCCAGCAGGCTGACAGGGAATCATCCCGGGGAGCTGTTTTTT. The chain combines TRBV6-5 with TRBJ2-2; the match to TRBD1 covers 7 bases. The CDR3 is 15 residues long. Germline CDR1 and CDR2: MNHEY and SVGAGI. V was pared by 6 bases and J by 6 bases, with 10 bases of the junction left unmatched.

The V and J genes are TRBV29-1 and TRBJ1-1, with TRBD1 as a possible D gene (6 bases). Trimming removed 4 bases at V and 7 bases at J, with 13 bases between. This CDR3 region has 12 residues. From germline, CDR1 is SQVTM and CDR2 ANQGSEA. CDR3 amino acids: CSVVGPGHEAFF. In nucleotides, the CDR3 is TGCAGCGTTGTGGGACCGGGACATGAAGCTTTCTTT.